Listed here are 25 T cell receptor beta chains from one sample, sequenced in a study of blood T cell repertoires in COVID-19. Profiling relied on immunoSEQ multiplex PCR, and the TCRdb table lists in-frame clones only, not all of them. This table has 200,000 to 300,000 clones, 75% to 90% appearing once. Sequencing was done on a sample of peripheral blood. Receptors originate from a woman in her 30s who had recovered from COVID-19.

The rearrangement joins TRBV7-9 to TRBJ2-7, with 8 bases lining up with TRBD1. Trimming cost V 5 bases and J 3 bases; bases outside gene matches: 21. CDR3 size: 19 residues. Germline V gene sequence: CDR1 SEHNR, CDR2 FQNEAQ (reference sequence). The CDR3 is CASSPLRDRPSQKVYEQYF. The CDR3 DNA is TGTGCCAGCAGCCCCCTCCGGGACAGGCCCTCTCAGAAAGTCTACGAGCAGTACTTC.

This clone was detected only once. The chain links TRBV9 to TRBJ1-6; TRBD1 is a possible D gene (5 bases). The germline V gene has CDR1 SGDLS and CDR2 YYNGEE. The length of the CDR3 is 18 residues. V lost 3 bases and J 0 bases, leaving 16 bases between the germline ends. This CDR3 reads CASSAGQSQLSYNSPLHF. The CDR3 nucleotides read TGTGCCAGCAGCGCAGGACAATCTCAGCTCTCCTATAATTCACCCCTCCACTTT.

Details on this clone: One end of the junction does not line up with germline, which may come from a read error. J is TRBJ2-7 and V is TRBV10-3; D may correspond to TRBD1 or TRBD2 (6 bases each). This CDR3 comprises 12 residues. Germline V gene lookup returns CDR1 ENHRY and CDR2 SYGVKD. The CDR3 sequence: CAITEGGREQYF. In DNA, the CDR3 is TGTGCCATCACTGAGGGGGGCCGCGAGCAGTACTTC.

This clone was seen only a few times. V usage is TRBV9 and J usage is TRBJ1-2; 7 nucleotides agree with TRBD1. The CDR3 contains 12 residues. The germline V gene has CDR1 SGDLS and CDR2 YYNGEE. J gave up 4 bases and V 4 bases, and 1 base lay outside the gene matches. CDR3 sequence: CASSRQGYGYTF. DNA of the CDR3: TGTGCCAGCAGCCGACAGGGCTATGGCTACACCTTC. Full variable domain (remainder filled in from reference TRBV9 and TRBJ1-2): DSGVTQTPKHLITATGQRVTLRCSPRSGDLSVYWYQQSLDQGLQFLIQYYNGEERAKGNILERFSAQQFPDLHSELNLSSLELGDSALYFCASSRQGYGYTFGSGTRLTVV.

This rearrangement joins TRBV18 to TRBJ2-5; 8 bases are a match to TRBD2. V shed 3 bases, J shed 1 base, and the junction held 16 bases outside the gene matches. Germline CDR1 is KGHSH and CDR2 is LQKENI. CDR3 length: 19 residues. The CDR3 DNA sequence: TGTGCCAGCTCACCCTTCGGAGTGCGAGGGAGCGGGGGCCAAGAGACCCAGTACTTC. Its translation is CASSPFGVRGSGGQETQYF.

This rearrangement joins TRBV5-1 to TRBJ2-7, with 8 bases fitting TRBD1. Trimming took 4 bases from V and 0 from J; bases not matched to a gene: 6. Germline V gives CDR1 SGHRS, CDR2 YFSETQ. The CDR3 contains 15 residues. CDR3 loop: CASSPRQGTSYEQYF. The CDR3 bases are TGCGCCAGCAGCCCCAGACAGGGGACCTCCTACGAGCAGTACTTC.

The chain carries TRBV5-4 and TRBJ2-2; tentative D call: TRBD2 (6 bases). With 7 bases removed from V and 2 bases from J, the gap between germline ends came to 15 bases. In germline, CDR1 is SGHNT, CDR2 YYREEE (reference sequence). This CDR3 spans 15 amino acids. CDR3 sequence (DNA): TGTGCCAGCGCGGTGATGGGGGGAAACACCGGGGAGCTGTTTTTT. Amino acids: CASAVMGGNTGELFF.

This chain joins TRBV5-4 and TRBJ2-1; 12 positions agree with TRBD1. Germline values: CDR1 SGHNT, CDR2 YYREEE (reference sequence). The CDR3 has 16 amino acids. Trimming at V came to 4 bases and at J to 6 bases, leaving 8 bases not matched to a gene. The CDR3 bases are TGTGCCAGCAGCCGCCCGGGACAGGGGGCGCCCAATGAGCAGTTCTTC. It yields the protein CASSRPGQGAPNEQFF. The full variable domain, completed using reference TRBV5-4 and TRBJ2-1, is ETGVTQSPTHLIKTRGQQVTLRCSSQSGHNTVSWYQQALGQGPQFIFQYYREEENGRGNFPPRFSGLQFPNYSSELNVNALELDDSALYLCASSRPGQGAPNEQFFGPGTRLTVL.

The J gene is TRBJ2-1, the V gene TRBV3-1 (or the pseudogene TRBV3-2); 8 bases match TRBD2. There are 17 residues in the CDR3. V was pared by 0 bases and J by 1 base, with 5 bases of the junction left unmatched. Germline V gene sequence: CDR1 LGHDT, CDR2 YNNKEL (reference sequence). The CDR3 nucleotides read TGTGCCAGCAGCCAAGATCTAAGCGGGGGATCCTACAATGAGCAGTTCTTC. It translates to CASSQDLSGGSYNEQFF.

This chain links TRBV6-5 with TRBJ2-6, with D hard to call. The CDR3 length is 15 residues. Per the germline V gene, CDR1 is MNHEY and CDR2 is SVGAGI. The V end lost 6 bases, the J end lost 0 bases, and 9 bases lay between the germline ends. The CDR3, as DNA: TGTGCCAGCAGCCCGGAGAGCTCTGGGGCCAACGTCCTGACTTTC. Amino acid sequence: CASSPESSGANVLTF.

The chain recombines TRBV30 with TRBJ1-5, with 11 bases lining up with TRBD1. Germline CDR1 reads GTSNPN; CDR2 reads SVGIG (reference sequence). The V gene end was trimmed by 2 bases and the J gene end by 5 bases; junction bases not matched to a gene: 8. The CDR3 sequence is 16 residues long. CDR3 loop: CAWSSWTGGLDQPQHF. For the CDR3, the DNA is TGTGCCTGGAGTTCATGGACAGGGGGCTTGGATCAGCCCCAGCATTTT.

The J gene is TRBJ1-4, the V gene TRBV18; maybe TRBD1 (6 bases). This CDR3 is built from 16 residues. CDR1 is KGHSH, CDR2 LQKENI, per germline. V was pared by 4 bases and J by 3 bases, with 15 bases between. The CDR3 loop is CASSLTGSLANEKLFF. The CDR3 DNA reads TGTGCCAGCTCACTTACAGGGAGTCTGGCTAATGAAAAACTGTTTTTT.

This sequence joins TRBV7-5 and TRBJ2-1; TRBD2, the D gene given by the table, was not confirmed from the DNA. TRBV7-5 is a known pseudogene. The CDR3 is 15 residues long. CDR3 region: CVRSSSGGRINEQFF. The CDR3 DNA sequence: TGTGTCAGAAGCTCCAGCGGGGGGCGGATAAATGAGCAGTTCTTC.

This clone has only a few counts. The rearrangement joins TRBV6-5 to TRBJ2-1, with 8 bases fitting TRBD2. Looked up from germline, CDR1 is MNHEY and CDR2 is SVGAGI. The length of the CDR3 is 14 residues. Trimming cost V 2 bases and J 4 bases; bases outside gene matches: 1. The CDR3 coding sequence is TGTGCCAGCAGTTACCAGCGGGGGTACAATGAGCAGTTCTTC. Its protein is CASSYQRGYNEQFF.

The chain links TRBV3-1 (or the pseudogene TRBV3-2) to TRBJ1-5, with D possibly matching TRBD1 (5 bases). Per germline, CDR1 LGHDT and CDR2 YNNKEL (reference sequence). The V and J ends lost 4 bases and 0 bases respectively, with 13 bases between them. The CDR3 length is 16 residues. The CDR3 DNA reads as TGTGCCAGCAGCCCCAGCGGGGCTTATAGCAATCAGCCCCAGCATTTT. It specifies CASSPSGAYSNQPQHF.

Written as DNA, the CDR3 is TGTGCCAGCAGCTTGGTGGGGAGACAAGAGCAGTTCTTC. As protein: CASSLVGRQEQFF. The chain uses TRBV5-6 and TRBJ2-1; maybe TRBD2 (5 bases). This CDR3 is built from 13 residues. Per the germline V gene, CDR1 is SGHDT and CDR2 is YYEEEE. V gave up 0 bases and J gave up 10 bases, with 11 bases separating them.

The chain recombines TRBV7-9 with TRBJ1-3; no clear D. Germline values: CDR1 SEHNR, CDR2 FQNEAQ (reference sequence). The CDR3 has 15 residues. V lost 1 base to trimming and J lost 0 bases, with 7 bases between them. For the CDR3, the DNA is TGTGCCAGCAGCTTAGACAGAGTCTCTGGAAACACCATATATTTT. This translates into CASSLDRVSGNTIYF.

The rearrangement links TRBV21-1 to TRBJ1-5. TRBV21-1 is designated a pseudogene. The CDR3 is made up of 16 amino acids. CDR3 residues: CASSNCELPGNQPQHF. The CDR3 coding sequence is TGTGCCAGCAGCAACTGTGAGTTACCGGGCAATCAGCCCCAGCATTTT.

In this sample, this clone turned up once. This chain links TRBV7-2 with TRBJ2-7, with D possibly TRBD1 on 6 matching bases. This CDR3 has 13 amino acids. Per the germline V gene, CDR1 is SGHTA and CDR2 is FQGNSA. V lost 4 bases and J lost 6, with 13 bases in between. CDR3 in DNA: TGTGCCAGCAGCTCGGACTCAGGGGCCGAGCAGTACTTC. Its translation: CASSSDSGAEQYF.

This clone was found once. The rearrangement uses TRBV19 and TRBJ2-1; 8 bases are shared with TRBD2. The germline V gene encodes CDR1 LNHDA and CDR2 SQIVND (reference sequence). The CDR3 contains 15 residues. V lost 10 bases to trimming and J lost 4 bases; unmatched junction nucleotides: 12. Here the CDR3 DNA reads TGTGCCACCGATGGTGGGATAGCGGGGTACAATGAGCAGTTCTTC. It encodes CATDGGIAGYNEQFF. The whole variable domain, remainder taken from reference TRBV19 and TRBJ2-1, is DGGITQSPKYLFRKEGQNVTLSCEQNLNHDAMYWYRQDPGQGLRLIYYSQIVNDFQKGDIAEGYSVSREKKESFPLTVTSAQKNPTAFYLCATDGGIAGYNEQFFGPGTRLTVL.

The gene calls are TRBV7-2 and TRBJ1-1; a possible D gene is TRBD1 (5 bases). From germline, CDR1 is SGHTA and CDR2 FQGNSA. The V end was cut by 1 base, the J end by 3 bases, with 12 bases between. The CDR3 sequence is 15 residues long. As DNA, the CDR3 is TGTGCCAGCAGCTTAGGAGGTGGGGCGGACACTGAAGCTTTCTTT. As protein: CASSLGGGADTEAFF.

The chain is built from TRBV7-9 and TRBJ2-7; tentatively, D is TRBD2 (5 bases). Trimming pared 2 bases from V and 2 bases from J, leaving 10 bases between. This CDR3 spans 14 amino acids. Germline V CDR1 and CDR2: SEHNR, FQNEAQ (reference sequence). The CDR3 DNA reads as TGTGCCAGCAGCTTATACGAGGGAGCCTACGAGCAGTACTTC. Translation: CASSLYEGAYEQYF.

This clone appeared a single time. This chain connects TRBV6-6 to TRBJ1-1; possible D gene TRBD1, 6 bases. The CDR3 loop spans 13 amino acids. V lost 4 bases and J lost 8, with 14 bases in between. Germline loops: CDR1 MNHNY, CDR2 SVGAGI (reference sequence). The CDR3 loop is CASSLRRGTEAFF. The CDR3 coding sequence is TGTGCCAGCAGTTTGAGAAGGGGGACCGAAGCTTTCTTT.

This clone has a single count. Other DNA sequences of this sample code for an identical CDR3. The CDR3 region has the DNA TGTGCCATCAGTGAGTCGACTGGAAACACTGAAGCTTTCTTT. This codes for CAISESTGNTEAFF. The rearrangement links TRBV10-3 to TRBJ1-1; D uncertain. CDR1 is ENHRY, CDR2 SYGVKD, per germline. With 0 bases removed from V and 2 bases from J, the gap between germline ends came to 7 bases. CDR3 size: 14 residues.

The genes are TRBV29-1 and TRBJ2-7, with 8 bases matching TRBD1. Germline trimming cut 6 bases from V and 2 bases from J; bases unmatched to any gene: 3. The V gene's germline CDR1 is SQVTM and CDR2 ANQGSEA. This CDR3 spans 12 amino acids. CDR3 loop: CSVEGQAYEQYF. The CDR3 DNA is TGCAGCGTAGAGGGACAGGCCTACGAGCAGTACTTC.